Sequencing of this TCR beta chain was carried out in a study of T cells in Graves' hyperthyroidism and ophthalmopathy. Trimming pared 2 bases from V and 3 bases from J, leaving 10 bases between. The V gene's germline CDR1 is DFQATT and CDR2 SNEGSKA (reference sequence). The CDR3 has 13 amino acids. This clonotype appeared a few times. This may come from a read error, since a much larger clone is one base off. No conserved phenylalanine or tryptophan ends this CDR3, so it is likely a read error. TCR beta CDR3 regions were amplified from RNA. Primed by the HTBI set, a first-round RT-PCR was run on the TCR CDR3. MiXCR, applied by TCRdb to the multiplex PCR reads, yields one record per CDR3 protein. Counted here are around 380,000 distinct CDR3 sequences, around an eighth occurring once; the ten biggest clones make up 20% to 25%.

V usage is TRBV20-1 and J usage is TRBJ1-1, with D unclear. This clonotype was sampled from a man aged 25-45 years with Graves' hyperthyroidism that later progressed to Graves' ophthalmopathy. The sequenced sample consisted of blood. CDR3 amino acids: CSARSEYHTEAFL. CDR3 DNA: TGCAGTGCTAGATCTGAGTACCACACTGAAGCTTTCCTT.